Following are 20 T cell receptor beta chains from one sample sequenced in a study of blood T cell repertoires in COVID-19. Using immunoSEQ multiplex PCR, the repertoire was profiled, and TCRdb retains in-frame clones only, with some absent. The repertoire holds almost 500,000 clones, with less than 90% as singletons. Sequenced sample: PBMCs or T cells enriched from blood (not recorded which). The receptors originated from an older woman who had recovered from COVID-19.

The V and J genes are TRBV6-5 and TRBJ1-2; the D gene is possibly TRBD1 (6 bases). CDR1 and CDR2 from the germline V gene are MNHEY and SVGAGI. This CDR3 contains 12 residues. V lost 5 bases, J lost 8 bases, and 12 bases lay in between. Here the CDR3 DNA reads TGTGCCAGCAGTCCAGGGGTCGGGGGCTACACCTTC. Translation gives CASSPGVGGYTF.

The chain couples TRBV2 to TRBJ1-4; the match to TRBD1 covers 7 bases. Trimming at V came to 6 bases and at J to 6 bases, leaving 7 bases not matched to a gene. Per the germline V gene, CDR1 is SNHLY and CDR2 is FYNNEI. This CDR3 comprises 14 residues. The CDR3 loop reads CASRETGLDEKLFF. The CDR3 bases are TGTGCCAGCAGGGAGACAGGGTTGGATGAAAAACTGTTTTTT.

In the case of this clone: Within the sample, other DNA sequences also encode this same CDR3. This chain links TRBV20-1 with TRBJ2-7, with a tentative D call TRBD1 (5 bases). Trimming cost V 6 bases and J 5 bases, with 11 bases left between them. CDR1 DFQATT and CDR2 SNEGSKA come from the germline V gene (reference sequence). This CDR3 is 11 amino acids long. The CDR3 nucleotides are TGCAGTGCCCTTCAGGGTAACGAGCAGTACGTC. This codes for CSALQGNEQYV.

The V call is TRBV28, the J call TRBJ1-1; D possibly corresponds to TRBD1 (5 bases). Per the germline V gene, CDR1 is MDHEN and CDR2 is SYDVKM. Trimming pared 3 bases from V and 8 bases from J, leaving 25 bases between. This CDR3 spans 17 amino acids. The CDR3: CASSFTRFGGPSREAFF. The DNA for the CDR3 is TGTGCCAGCAGTTTTACCCGGTTCGGGGGTCCCAGTCGAGAAGCTTTCTTT.

The gene calls are TRBV19 and TRBJ1-3; 7 bases fit TRBD1. The J segment lost 0 bases and the V segment lost 3 bases, leaving 5 bases of the junction unmatched. Germline V gene data show CDR1 as LNHDA and CDR2 as SQIVND (reference sequence). The CDR3 length is 16 residues. DNA of the CDR3: TGTGCCAGTAGTATGCCCCGGACAGGCTCTGGAAACACCATATATTTT. Residues: CASSMPRTGSGNTIYF.

This clone came up a few times. The chain links TRBV28 to TRBJ1-6, with D perhaps matching TRBD1 (5 bases). V lost 5 bases and J 9 bases, leaving 14 bases between the germline ends. The CDR3 is 14 amino acids. Germline assignment: CDR1 MDHEN and CDR2 SYDVKM. DNA of the CDR3: TGTGCCAGCAGTCTCGGCAGGGTGGGTTCACCCCTCCACTTT. Translated: CASSLGRVGSPLHF.

The V call is TRBV29-1, the J call TRBJ2-7; TRBD1 is a possible D gene (6 bases). Germline CDR1 is SQVTM and CDR2 is ANQGSEA. This CDR3 contains 13 residues. V was shortened by 1 base and J by 3 bases, with 10 bases between the two germline ends. CDR3 sequence (DNA): TGCAGCGTTGAAGGCGACAGGAGCTACGAGCAGTACTTC. Protein product: CSVEGDRSYEQYF.

Written as DNA, the CDR3 is TGTGCCAGTTTGACTAGGCGGGCTGGCGACAATGAGCAGTTCTTC. Amino acid sequence: CASLTRRAGDNEQFF. This chain links TRBV11-2 with TRBJ2-1; weak D call: TRBD2 (6 bases). This CDR3 has 15 residues. The V end was cut by 9 bases, the J end by 5 bases, with 20 bases between. The germline CDR1 and CDR2 sequences are SGHAT and FQNNGV.

J is TRBJ1-2 and V is TRBV3-1 (or the pseudogene TRBV3-2); 10 bases align to TRBD1. From germline, CDR1 is LGHDT and CDR2 YNNKEL (reference sequence). This CDR3 has 13 amino acids. Trimming cost V 5 bases and J 8 bases; bases outside gene matches: 5. CDR3 protein: CASSTTGGLGYTF. DNA of the CDR3: TGTGCCAGCAGCACGACAGGGGGCTTGGGCTACACCTTC.

Only a few counts were recorded for this clone. The genes are TRBV19 and TRBJ1-4, with D tentatively TRBD1 (5 bases). From germline, CDR1 is LNHDA and CDR2 SQIVND (reference sequence). Trimming took 11 bases from V and 6 from J, leaving 28 bases between them. The CDR3 extends over 17 amino acids. The CDR3 here is CAASKAGLGFGDEKLFF. The CDR3 DNA is TGTGCCGCCTCGAAGGCAGGGCTAGGATTTGGAGATGAAAAACTGTTTTTT. Supplemented by reference TRBV19 and TRBJ1-4, the full variable domain reads DGGITQSPKYLFRKEGQNVTLSCEQNLNHDAMYWYRQDPGQGLRLIYYSQIVNDFQKGDIAEGYSVSREKKESFPLTVTSAQKNPTAFYLCAASKAGLGFGDEKLFFGSGTQLSVL.

J is TRBJ2-7 and V is TRBV6-5; 8 bases match TRBD1. CDR3 length: 16 residues. Germline lookup yields CDR1 MNHEY and CDR2 SVGAGI. Trimming at V came to 2 bases and at J to 4 bases, leaving 10 bases not matched to a gene. The CDR3 sequence: CASSYTNRGRGYEQYF. The CDR3 DNA reads as TGTGCCAGCAGTTACACAAACAGGGGGAGAGGGTACGAGCAGTACTTC.

This CDR3 is CASRQGSSYEQYV. CDR3 DNA: TGTGCCAGCAGGCAGGGTAGTTCCTACGAGCAGTACGTC. J is TRBJ2-7 and V is TRBV6-5; perhaps TRBD1 as D (5 bases). CDR1 is MNHEY, CDR2 SVGAGI, per germline. This CDR3 spans 13 amino acids. The V gene lost 6 bases and the J gene lost 1 base, with 10 bases spanning the gap.

V usage is TRBV29-1 and J usage is TRBJ2-5; 7 nucleotides agree with TRBD1. Germline V gene sequence: CDR1 SQVTM, CDR2 ANQGSEA. J lost 4 bases, V lost 0 bases, and 11 bases had no gene match. The CDR3 runs to 16 residues. DNA of the CDR3: TGCAGCGTTGAAGACGAATTGACAGGGAAAGGAGAGACCCAGTACTTC. Protein sequence: CSVEDELTGKGETQYF.

This chain links TRBV6-5 with TRBJ1-2; D gene unclear. Germline V gives CDR1 MNHEY, CDR2 SVGAGI. The CDR3 is made up of 13 amino acids. V was cut by 2 bases and J by 2 bases, with 6 bases left in between. The CDR3 nucleotides are TGTGCCAGCAGTTACGCACAGAACTATGGCTACACCTTC. Encoded protein: CASSYAQNYGYTF.

J is TRBJ2-5 and V is TRBV3-1 (or the pseudogene TRBV3-2), with 8 positions matching TRBD1. CDR1 and CDR2 from the germline V gene are LGHDT and YNNKEL (reference sequence). The CDR3 is 16 residues long. The J segment lost 4 bases and the V segment lost 4 bases, leaving 11 bases of the junction unmatched. As DNA, the CDR3 is TGTGCCAGCAGCCGAAATACAGGGGGTTTGAGAGAGACCCAGTACTTC. It is translated as CASSRNTGGLRETQYF.

This chain links TRBV7-9 with TRBJ2-6; 10 bases are shared with TRBD1. This CDR3 is 17 amino acids long. Germline values: CDR1 SEHNR, CDR2 FQNEAQ (reference sequence). The junction had 2 bases not matched to a gene; V was cut back by 0 bases and J by 3 bases. The DNA of the CDR3 is TGTGCCAGCAGCTTAGCGACAGGGGGCATTGGGGCCAACGTCCTGACTTTC. This encodes CASSLATGGIGANVLTF.

J is TRBJ2-1 and V is TRBV24-1; a weak D match, TRBD2 (6 bases). Germline V lookup: CDR1 KGHDR, CDR2 SFDVKD. V was clipped by 3 bases and J by 9 bases, with 23 bases between them. This CDR3 is 17 amino acids long. The CDR3 DNA reads as TGTGCCACCAGTGATCCTACGCCGGGACTTATGGGGGGTGAGCAGTTCTTC. This gives the protein CATSDPTPGLMGGEQFF.

This clone was seen a handful of times. This rearrangement joins TRBV5-1 to TRBJ1-5; D uncertain. V lost 0 bases and J lost 4, with 11 bases in between. The CDR3 is 15 amino acids. Germline V gene data show CDR1 as SGHRS and CDR2 as YFSETQ. The CDR3 nucleotides are TGCGCCAGCAGCTTGGCGGGGAATGGGAATCAGCCCCAGCATTTT. It codes for CASSLAGNGNQPQHF.

DNA for the CDR3: TGCGCCAGCAGCTGGGGGCCTCCGGGGGGCACTGAAGCTTTCTTT. This encodes CASSWGPPGGTEAFF. This rearrangement joins TRBV5-1 to TRBJ1-1, with D possibly being TRBD1 (6 bases). This CDR3 has 15 residues. Trimming stripped 3 bases from V and 4 bases from J, with 16 bases between. Germline CDR1 and CDR2: SGHRS and YFSETQ.

With regard to this clone: A much larger clone lies one base from this, so it may be a read error. V usage is TRBV5-4 and J usage is TRBJ2-1; D remains ambiguous. The CDR3 has 11 residues. Germline lookup yields CDR1 SGHNT and CDR2 YYREEE (reference sequence). The V and J ends lost 4 bases and 6 bases respectively, with 5 bases between them. The CDR3 here is CASSLLNEQFF. Here the CDR3 DNA reads TGTGCCAGCAGCCTCCTCAATGAGCAGTTCTTC.